Listed below are T cell receptor beta chains from one sample, sequenced in a study of blood T cell repertoires in COVID-19. Produced via immunoSEQ multiplex PCR; TCRdb's table is partial and in-frame only. The table lists 130,000 or so clones, around four fifths of them singletons. The material sequenced was PBMCs or T cells enriched from blood (not recorded which). The receptors shown here come from a man between 40 and 49 years old with acute COVID-19. Each CDR3 is given with its conserved first and last residue. D genes are given only for firm matches. Clone size is shown for a subset of rows, as once, few, many or a class of expanded clone.

clone_size v_call d_call cdr3_aa
- TRBV9 TRBD1 CASSPRTGGNVAFF
- TRBV27 TRBD1 CASSLDRGQKDTQYF
once TRBV7-6 TRBD2 CASSIMTSGGKETQYF
- TRBV9 TRBD2 CASSLGLAGSTDTQYF
once TRBV5-1 TRBD2 CASSLEGSGGADTQYF
- TRBV10-2 TRBD1 CASSSGGSGTEAFF
- TRBV27 - CASSFSISQYEQYF
- TRBV3-1/TRBV3-2 TRBD1 CASSRQGDSYEQYF
medium-sized TRBV5-1 - CASSLGTEPYSNQPQHF
- TRBV4-1 - CASSQDLDRTEAFF
- TRBV14 TRBD1 CASSPTLGGNEQYF
- TRBV5-1 TRBD1 CASSFSGDSTYEQYF
- TRBV28 TRBD1 CASSLNNRGETQYF
once TRBV15 TRBD1 CATSRRDRATNEKLFF
few TRBV18 - CASSGGVGDEQYF
few TRBV7-2 TRBD1 CASSPLTGTGRSGNTIYF
- TRBV5-1 - CASSSGQKETQYF
- TRBV3-1/TRBV3-2 TRBD1 CASSQEQGVVYGYTF
few TRBV29-1 - CSVDRQGLTAYNEQFF
- TRBV7-6 - CASSAREGYNSPLHF
- TRBV7-8 - CASSFKRANTEAFF
- TRBV5-1 - CASSLPSGVRETQYF
- TRBV30 - CGVEMNSPLHF
- TRBV2 TRBD1 CACQGQGNSPLHF
- TRBV5-1 TRBD2 CASSLGTSGSLDEQFF
- TRBV18 TRBD1 CASSPGTALNTEAFF
- TRBV10-3 TRBD1 CAITGVDTDTQYF
- TRBV5-1 TRBD2 CASRLAGGPEQFF
many TRBV27 - CASRKGEVDGYTF
- TRBV7-9 - CASSPPNSGNTIYF
- TRBV28 - CASSIITGELFF
- TRBV5-6 TRBD1 CASSGTGAPQHF
- TRBV5-1 - CASSLVTRPYGYTF
- TRBV18 - CATTGRDGNTIYF
few TRBV6-5 TRBD2 CASSGLAGEVGELFF
- TRBV19 TRBD1 CASSIEGGQGRQPQHF
- TRBV5-4 - CASSSNDGELFF
- TRBV7-3 - CASSLTLPGTQYF
- TRBV7-9 - CASSLVGRTGELFF
few TRBV27 - CASSLLGLYGYTF
- TRBV11-3 - CASSRGGGAGDEQYF
- TRBV3-1/TRBV3-2 TRBD1 CASSHSSTGINEKLFF